Presented here are 7 T cell receptor beta chains from one specimen sequenced in a study of a mutant IDH1 vaccine in newly diagnosed glioma. Some clones are missing from TCRdb's copy, which holds only in-frame ones; the method was immunoSEQ multiplex PCR. The data hold about 66,000 clones, with approximately 80% observed a single time. Their antigens are not known. The time point was: week 11, during vaccination. Each vaccine dose was 300 ug of mutant IDH1 20-mer peptide, with topical imiquimod. The sample in question was PBMCs, obtained from a glioma patient whose treatment included an IDH1 peptide vaccine. The receptors shown here come from a young man with glioma.

This clone was detected only a few times. CDR3 sequence: CAWSAAGYLEQYF. As DNA, the CDR3 is TGTGCCTGGAGTGCGGCAGGGTATCTCGAGCAGTACTTC. The genes are TRBV30 and TRBJ2-7; tentatively, D is TRBD1 (5 bases). The V gene's germline CDR1 is GTSNPN and CDR2 SVGIG (reference sequence). The CDR3 runs to 13 residues. V was trimmed by 1 base and J by 6 bases, leaving 13 bases between them.

This sequence joins TRBV28 and TRBJ2-5, with 7 positions matching TRBD1. CDR1 and CDR2 (germline): MDHEN, SYDVKM. CDR3 length equals 16 residues. V shed 5 bases, J shed 2 bases, and the junction held 11 bases outside the gene matches. The CDR3 nucleotides are TGTGCCAGCAGTCGATACAGGGCACAGGGGCAAGAGACCCAGTACTTC. This encodes CASSRYRAQGQETQYF.

The chain recombines TRBV2 with TRBJ1-5, with TRBD1 matching 8 bases. The CDR3 is 13 residues long. V shed 10 bases and J 5 bases; nucleotides not matched to a gene: 7. Per germline, CDR1 SNHLY and CDR2 FYNNEI. The CDR3 nucleotides are TGTGCCACCAGACCGACAGGGGATCAGCCCCAGCATTTT. It codes for CATRPTGDQPQHF.

Only a few counts were recorded for this clone. The chain recombines TRBV6-5 with TRBJ1-1, with D unclear. CDR3 size: 16 residues. The V end was cut by 0 bases, the J end by 10 bases, with 21 bases between. The germline V gene encodes CDR1 MNHEY and CDR2 SVGAGI. This chain's CDR3 is CASSYSYGELVKAAFF. CDR3 in DNA: TGTGCCAGCAGTTACTCGTATGGGGAGTTAGTTAAAGCAGCTTTCTTT.

J is TRBJ2-7 and V is TRBV30; D is unclear. The germline V and J ends were trimmed by 3 bases and 3 bases, with 18 bases remaining between them. Germline loops: CDR1 GTSNPN, CDR2 SVGIG (reference sequence). CDR3 length: 15 amino acids. The CDR3 reads CAWRSNPGYYYEQYF. CDR3 DNA sequence: TGTGCCTGGAGGAGTAATCCGGGCTACTACTACGAGCAGTACTTC. Full variable domain (missing parts from reference TRBV30 and TRBJ2-7): SQTIHQWPATLVQPVGSPLSLECTVEGTSNPNLYWYRQAAGRGLQLLFYSVGIGQISSEVPQNLSASRPQDRQFILSSKKLLLSDSGFYLCAWRSNPGYYYEQYFGPGTRLTVT.

The chain carries TRBV28 and TRBJ1-5; D perhaps matches TRBD1 (5 bases). The CDR3 loop spans 16 amino acids. Trimming pared 4 bases from V and 0 bases from J, leaving 13 bases between. Germline loops: CDR1 MDHEN, CDR2 SYDVKM. The CDR3 protein is CASSSPGGNSNQPQHF. CDR3 sequence (DNA): TGTGCCAGCAGTTCTCCGGGGGGAAATAGCAATCAGCCCCAGCATTTT.

V usage is TRBV18 and J usage is TRBJ2-6; D is undetermined. CDR3 length: 15 amino acids. The V gene's germline CDR1 is KGHSH and CDR2 LQKENI. Deletions cut 6 bases from V and 0 bases from J, with 9 bases between. CDR3 sequence (DNA): TGTGCCAGCTCGTCCACAGTCTCTGGGGCCAACGTCCTGACTTTC. Protein sequence: CASSSTVSGANVLTF.